These 13 T cell receptor beta chains originate from one sample sequenced in a study of shared clonotypes between healthy human individuals. Data came from immunoSEQ multiplex PCR; TCRdb stores just in-frame clones and leaves some out. The data hold about 500,000 clones, with roughly three quarters observed a single time. Sequencing was carried out using PBMCs. These receptors originate from a woman aged 40 to 50 in good health. Some clones in this sample may be carry-over from other donors' samples.

This clone was observed once. A far larger clone is just one base off, so this is likely a read error. The V gene is TRBV9, the J gene TRBJ1-2, with D maybe TRBD1 (5 bases). Germline V gene sequence: CDR1 SGDLS, CDR2 YYNGEE. The CDR3 has 15 residues. This CDR3 is CASSVGGIRDYDYTF. DNA for the CDR3: TGTGCCAGCAGCGTCGGGGGGATCAGGGACTATGACTACACCTTC.

The V gene is TRBV7-7, the J gene TRBJ2-1; D is unresolved. The germline V and J ends were trimmed by 0 bases and 7 bases, with 7 bases remaining between them. From germline, CDR1 is SSHAT and CDR2 FNYEAQ (reference sequence). This CDR3 comprises 13 residues. The CDR3: CASSLAERNEQFF. CDR3 nucleotide sequence: TGTGCCAGCAGCTTAGCGGAACGGAATGAGCAGTTCTTC.

This clone came up many times. The chain is built from TRBV6-4 and TRBJ2-1, with D hard to call. This CDR3 has 14 amino acids. The V end lost 4 bases, the J end lost 6 bases, and 13 bases lay between the germline ends. Germline CDR1 and CDR2: MRHNA and SNTAGT. The CDR3 coding sequence is TGTGCCAGCAGTGCCCGGTGGTCGGGCAATGAGCAGTTCTTC. Its translation: CASSARWSGNEQFF.

The CDR3 here is CASSPRDTAANEKLFF. The CDR3 DNA reads TGTGCCAGCAGCCCTCGGGACACCGCAGCTAATGAAAAACTGTTTTTT. This chain connects TRBV7-9 to TRBJ1-4, with D maybe TRBD1 (6 bases). CDR1 and CDR2 from the germline V gene are SEHNR and FQNEAQ (reference sequence). This CDR3 has 16 residues. Trimming stripped 5 bases from V and 3 bases from J, with 16 bases between.

The rearrangement uses TRBV29-1 and TRBJ2-1; 11 nucleotides align to TRBD2. Trimming cost V 0 bases and J 5 bases; bases outside gene matches: 6. The CDR3 consists of 16 residues. The germline gives CDR1 SQVTM, CDR2 ANQGSEA. The CDR3 is CSVEDPASGRNNEQFF. The CDR3 DNA reads TGCAGCGTTGAAGATCCCGCTAGCGGGAGGAACAATGAGCAGTTCTTC.

The chain employs TRBV7-6 and TRBJ2-2; maybe TRBD2 (5 bases). Germline CDR1 is SGHVS and CDR2 is FNYEAQ. This CDR3 contains 15 residues. V dropped 2 bases and J dropped 3 bases, with 10 bases sitting between them. CDR3 sequence: CASSLRGSYTGELFF. The CDR3, as DNA: TGTGCCAGCAGCTTACGGGGATCCTACACCGGGGAGCTGTTTTTT.

The rearrangement joins TRBV4-1 to TRBJ1-3; D call uncertain. Germline V gene data show CDR1 as MGHRA and CDR2 as YSYEKL. The CDR3 totals 16 residues. The V gene lost 1 base and the J gene lost 0 bases, with 10 bases spanning the gap. Here the CDR3 DNA reads TGCGCCAGCAGCCAAGCGCATCCTAGCTCTGGAAACACCATATATTTT. Its translation: CASSQAHPSSGNTIYF.

V gene TRBV11-1 combines with J gene TRBJ2-1; 7 nucleotides align to TRBD1. Trimming took 5 bases from V and 7 from J; bases not matched to a gene: 11. The CDR3 is 15 amino acids. CDR1 and CDR2 (germline): SGHAT, FQDESV (reference sequence). In nucleotides, the CDR3 is TGTGCCAGCAGCCTCTCCTTAGACAGGGCGAATGAGCAGTTCTTC. Protein product: CASSLSLDRANEQFF.

The rearrangement uses TRBV5-1 and TRBJ2-7; D could derive from TRBD1 or TRBD2 (5 bases each). The V gene lost 3 bases and the J gene lost 3 bases, with 19 bases spanning the gap. There are 16 residues in the CDR3. The V gene's germline CDR1 is SGHRS and CDR2 YFSETQ. CDR3 amino acids: CASSWGWDGGFYEQYF. CDR3 in DNA: TGCGCCAGCAGCTGGGGTTGGGACGGCGGATTCTACGAGCAGTACTTC.

This chain joins TRBV6-1 and TRBJ1-3; D possibly corresponds to TRBD1 (6 bases). Germline assignment: CDR1 MNHNS and CDR2 SASEGT. This CDR3 has 17 amino acids. V lost 4 bases and J 2 bases, leaving 18 bases between the germline ends. CDR3 sequence reads: CASSAGGPDSAGNTIYF. The DNA for the CDR3 is TGTGCCAGCAGTGCGGGGGGCCCAGACAGCGCTGGAAACACCATATATTTT.

V usage is TRBV28 and J usage is TRBJ2-1, with D perhaps matching TRBD1 or TRBD2 (5 bases each). The CDR3 sequence is 15 residues long. CDR1 is MDHEN and CDR2 is SYDVKM in the germline V gene. The V end lost 6 bases, the J end lost 4 bases, and 16 bases lay between the germline ends. CDR3 residues: CASSLRGGLYNEQFF. As DNA, the CDR3 is TGTGCCAGCAGCCTTCGGGGCGGGCTTTACAATGAGCAGTTCTTC.

About this clone: A much larger clonotype is one base distant, so this may be a read error. This sequence joins TRBV5-5 and TRBJ2-2; 8 positions agree with TRBD1. The V gene's germline CDR1 is SGHKS and CDR2 YYEKEE (reference sequence). CDR3 length equals 16 residues. Losses at the gene ends were 7 bases for V and 4 bases for J; bases not matched to a gene: 12. CDR3: CASGRGQGKGTGELFF. The CDR3, as DNA: TGTGCCAGCGGCCGAGGACAGGGAAAGGGCACCGGGGAGCTGTTTTTT. Filled out from reference TRBV5-5 and TRBJ2-2, the complete variable domain reads DAGVTQSPTHLIKTRGQQVTLRCSPISGHKSVSWYQQVLGQGPQFIFQYYEKEERGRGNFPDRFSARQFPNYSSELNVNALLLGDSALYLCASGRGQGKGTGELFFGEGSRLTVL.

The genes are TRBV7-2 and TRBJ2-2; 9 positions agree with TRBD1. Looked up from germline, CDR1 is SGHTA and CDR2 is FQGNSA. V trimming: 5 bases; J trimming: 5 bases; junction bases outside the gene matches: 6. The CDR3 is made up of 15 amino acids. This CDR3 is CASSTTGGSTGELFF. In DNA, the CDR3 is TGTGCCAGCAGCACAACAGGGGGCAGTACCGGGGAGCTGTTTTTT.